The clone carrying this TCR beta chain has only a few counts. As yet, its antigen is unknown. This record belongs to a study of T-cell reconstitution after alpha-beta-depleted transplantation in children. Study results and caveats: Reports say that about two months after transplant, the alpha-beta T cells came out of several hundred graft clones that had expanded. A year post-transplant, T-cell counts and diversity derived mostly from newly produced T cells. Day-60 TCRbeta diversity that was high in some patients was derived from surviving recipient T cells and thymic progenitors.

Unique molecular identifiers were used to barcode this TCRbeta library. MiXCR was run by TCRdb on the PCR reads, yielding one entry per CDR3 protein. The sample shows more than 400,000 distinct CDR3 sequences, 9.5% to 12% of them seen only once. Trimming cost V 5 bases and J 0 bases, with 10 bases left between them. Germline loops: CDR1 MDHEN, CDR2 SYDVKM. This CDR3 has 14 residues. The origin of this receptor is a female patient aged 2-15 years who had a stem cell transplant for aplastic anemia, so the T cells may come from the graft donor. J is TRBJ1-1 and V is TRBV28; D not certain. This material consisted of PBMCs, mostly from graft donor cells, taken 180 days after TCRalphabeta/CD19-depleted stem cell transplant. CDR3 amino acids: CASSTTALNTEAFF. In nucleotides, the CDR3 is TGTGCCAGCAGTACCACAGCACTGAACACTGAAGCTTTCTTT.